The T cell receptor beta chain described here comes from a study of PD-1 and CTLA-4 blockade in melanoma. This clone appeared once. The method was immunoSEQ multiplex PCR; TCRdb's version includes in-frame clones alone and lacks a portion of them. The sample consists of some 33,000 clones, about nine tenths of them appearing once. The CDR3 covers 14 residues. Germline loops: CDR1 MGHRA, CDR2 YSYEKL. V shed 4 bases, J shed 4 bases, and the junction held 2 bases outside the gene matches. The TCR originated in a human donor with melanoma. The source was CD8+ T cells from peripheral blood, collected from a patient given anti-PD-1 treatment. The chain recombines TRBV4-1 with TRBJ1-2; the match to TRBD1 covers 11 bases. The CDR3 sequence: CASSPGQGGYGYTF. As DNA, the CDR3 is TGCGCCAGCAGCCCGGGACAGGGGGGCTATGGCTACACCTTC.